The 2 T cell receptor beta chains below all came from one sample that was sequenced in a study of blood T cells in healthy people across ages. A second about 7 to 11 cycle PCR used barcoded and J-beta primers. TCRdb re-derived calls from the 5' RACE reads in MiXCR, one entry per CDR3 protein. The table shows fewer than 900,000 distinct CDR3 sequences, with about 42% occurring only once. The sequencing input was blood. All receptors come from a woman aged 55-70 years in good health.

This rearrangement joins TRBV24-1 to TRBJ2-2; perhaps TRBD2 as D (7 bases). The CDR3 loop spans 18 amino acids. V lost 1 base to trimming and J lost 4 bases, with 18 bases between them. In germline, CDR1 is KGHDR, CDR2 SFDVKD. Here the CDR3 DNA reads TGTGCCACCAGTGATTTCGGGGGGCCGCGGGAGCCCACCGGGGAGCTGTTTTTT. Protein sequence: CATSDFGGPREPTGELFF.

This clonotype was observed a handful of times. The CDR3 coding sequence is TGTGCCAGCAGCAAAGCGAAAACTAGCGGGTGGGAGACCCAGTACTTC. Translating gives CASSKAKTSGWETQYF. The rearrangement joins TRBV21-1 to TRBJ2-5; the table's D call of TRBD2 was not tested on the DNA. TRBV21-1 is a recognized pseudogene. CDR3 length: 16 amino acids.